In this sample, the clone carrying this T cell receptor beta chain turned up many times. Its cognate antigen is unknown. The CDR3 runs to 15 residues. CDR1 LGHNA and CDR2 YSLEER come from the germline V gene. Between the trimmed V and J ends, which lost 4 bases and 0 bases, there was a span of 10 bases. This sample was included in a study of T-cell memory formation after mild COVID-19. Whole-study results and caveats: The pre-infection memory compartment contained some responding clones, suggesting cross-reactive memory joined. CD4/CD8 balance characterized clones contracting day 15 to 85, and CD4+ skew characterized later expanders. Researchers report contracting CD4+ clones mostly in CM and EM, with CD8+ clones in EMRA.

It was 5'RACE with constant-segment primers that produced the TCR alpha and TCR beta cDNA libraries, which carried sample barcodes and UMIs. TCRdb itself ran the 5' RACE reads through MiXCR, one entry per CDR3 protein. This sample yields approximately 260,000 distinct CDR3 sequences, of which roughly a sixth are seen a single time; approximately 20% belongs to the top ten. This clonotype was sampled from a man between 18 and 35 years old who had mild COVID-19 (a few samples of this study predate the infection). Cell type and time point are not known. The specimen sequenced was PBMCs or a T cell subset sorted from them (not recorded which). The chain is built from TRBV4-3 and TRBJ2-1; no clear D gene. CDR3 protein: CASSPGSSSYNEQFF. DNA for the CDR3: TGCGCCAGCAGCCCCGGTTCTAGCTCCTACAATGAGCAGTTCTTC.